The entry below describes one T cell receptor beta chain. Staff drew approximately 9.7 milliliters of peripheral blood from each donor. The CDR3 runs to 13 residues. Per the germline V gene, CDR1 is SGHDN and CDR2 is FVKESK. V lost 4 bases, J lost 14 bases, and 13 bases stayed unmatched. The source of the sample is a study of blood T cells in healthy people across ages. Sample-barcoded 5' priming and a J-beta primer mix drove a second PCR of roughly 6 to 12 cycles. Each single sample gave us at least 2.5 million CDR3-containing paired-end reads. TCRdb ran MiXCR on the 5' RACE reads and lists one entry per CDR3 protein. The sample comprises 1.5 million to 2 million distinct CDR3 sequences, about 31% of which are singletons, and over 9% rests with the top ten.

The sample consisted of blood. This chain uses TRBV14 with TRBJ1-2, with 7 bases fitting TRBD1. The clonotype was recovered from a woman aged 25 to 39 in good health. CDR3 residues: CASSLNLEGAKTF. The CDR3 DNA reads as TGTGCCAGCAGCCTTAACCTTGAGGGGGCAAAAACCTTC.